The next 25 T cell receptor beta chains were all read from a single sample in a study of prognosis after radiotherapy for stage I lung cancer. Using two-round multiplex PCR, the authors amplified TCR beta CDR3 from genomic DNA. The first PCR round targeted every TRBV and TRBJ gene with specific primers. TCRdb independently ran MiXCR on the multiplex PCR reads; one entry per CDR3 protein. The data contain around 59,000 distinct CDR3 sequences, approximately 25% of them singletons. This sample comprised PBMCs, obtained before or after stereotactic body radiation therapy (not recorded which). These receptors originate from a donor older than 45 with non-small cell lung cancer.

This clonotype was found many times. V is TRBV6-1 and J is TRBJ1-3; maybe TRBD1 (6 bases). The CDR3 is made up of 13 amino acids. The V end lost 4 bases, the J end lost 5 bases, and 9 bases lay between the germline ends. Germline CDR1 reads MNHNS; CDR2 reads SASEGT. CDR3 in amino acids: CASSGTARNTIYF. CDR3 DNA sequence: TGTGCCAGCAGTGGGACAGCAAGAAACACCATATATTTT.

The chain carries TRBV27 and TRBJ2-3; D gene uncertain. With 5 bases removed from V and 8 bases from J, the gap between germline ends came to 17 bases. The germline V gene has CDR1 MNHEY and CDR2 SMNVEV (reference sequence). This CDR3 is built from 14 residues. The CDR3 bases are TGTGCCAGCAGTCCCTTGACCCGAGTCGGTACGCAGTATTTT. The encoded protein is CASSPLTRVGTQYF.

Of note for this clonotype: This may stem from a read error, because a much larger clone lies one nucleotide away. The V gene is TRBV7-7, the J gene TRBJ2-2; D perhaps matches TRBD1 (7 bases). The germline V gene has CDR1 SSHAT and CDR2 FNYEAQ (reference sequence). The CDR3 covers 14 residues. The CDR3 spells CASSPSRGQGGLFF. The CDR3 DNA is TGTGCTAGCAGCCCTTCTCGGGGGCAGGGGGGGCTGTTTTTT. The whole variable domain, remainder taken from reference TRBV7-7 and TRBJ2-2, is GAGVSQSPRYKVTKRGQDVTLRCDPISSHATLYWYQQALGQGPEFLTYFNYEAQPDKSGLPSDRFSAERPEGSISTLTIQRTEQRDSAMYRCASSPSRGQGGLFFGEGSRLTVL.

As regards this clonotype: This likely came from a read error, as a far larger clone is one base away. The CDR3 loop reads CASSESNPMAIQPQHF. The CDR3 DNA sequence: TGTGCCAGCAGTGAATCGAACCCGATGGCGATACAGCCCCAGCATTTT. This chain joins TRBV6-2 or TRBV6-3 and TRBJ1-5, with D uncertain. Trimming cost V 5 bases and J 7 bases, with 21 bases left between them. This CDR3 has 16 amino acids. Germline values: CDR1 MNHEY, CDR2 SVGEGT.

Concerning this clonotype itself: This sequence may be a read error, since a much larger clone differs from it by one base. CDR3 in amino acids: CSVVGGAANTEAFF. In nucleotides, the CDR3 is TGCAGCGTTGTAGGAGGGGCAGCGAACACTGAAGCTTTCTTT. The chain has TRBV29-1 and TRBJ1-1, with D maybe TRBD1 (5 bases). Trimming removed 4 bases from V and 1 base from J, with 13 bases in between. Germline V gene lookup returns CDR1 SQVTM and CDR2 ANQGSEA. The CDR3 length is 14 residues.

This clonotype is categorized as medium-sized. The rearrangement uses TRBV6-2 or TRBV6-3 and TRBJ2-7; D perhaps matches TRBD2 (7 bases). This CDR3 has 16 residues. Germline CDR1 reads MNHEY; CDR2 reads SVGEGT. V lost 5 bases and J 1 base, leaving 18 bases between the germline ends. The CDR3 is CASSERGGGGSYEQYF. CDR3 sequence (DNA): TGTGCCAGCAGTGAAAGAGGGGGGGGAGGTTCCTACGAGCAGTACTTC.

This clonotype was seen repeatedly, ten times or more. CDR3 protein: CSAGHEQYF. Here the CDR3 DNA reads TGCAGTGCTGGGCACGAGCAGTACTTC. The chain is built from TRBV20-1 and TRBJ2-7; D uncertain. The V end lost 5 bases, the J end lost 5 bases, and 4 bases lay between the germline ends. CDR3 length: 9 residues. CDR1 is DFQATT, CDR2 SNEGSKA, per germline (reference sequence).

This clonotype was recorded many times. The chain is built from TRBV2 and TRBJ1-6; D is undetermined. This CDR3 contains 19 residues. Germline V gene lookup returns CDR1 SNHLY and CDR2 FYNNEI. Between the trimmed V and J ends, which lost 3 bases and 0 bases, there was a span of 18 bases. Written as DNA, the CDR3 is TGTGCCAGCAGTGATTTAGGTGGGGTCCCCTACTCCTATAATTCACCCCTCCACTTT. Its translation is CASSDLGGVPYSYNSPLHF.

This clonotype was picked up many times. The V and J genes are TRBV6-1 and TRBJ2-1; a possible D gene is TRBD2 (6 bases). The CDR3 runs 16 residues. Per the germline V gene, CDR1 is MNHNS and CDR2 is SASEGT. The ends were cut back, 5 bases at V and 3 bases at J, with 17 bases in the middle. The DNA of the CDR3 is TGTGCCAGCAGTCCCCGTGGAGGGGCAATCTACAATGAGCAGTTCTTC. The encoded protein is CASSPRGGAIYNEQFF.

This clonotype occurred many times. V gene TRBV4-1 combines with J gene TRBJ1-1; TRBD1 matches at 7 bases. Germline lookup yields CDR1 MGHRA and CDR2 YSYEKL. The length of the CDR3 is 15 residues. Trimming cost V 4 bases and J 1 base; bases outside gene matches: 6. The CDR3 DNA follows: TGCGCCAGCAGCCCATTGGGGACAGCGAACACTGAAGCTTTCTTT. It encodes CASSPLGTANTEAFF.

The chain uses TRBV19 and TRBJ2-2; D call uncertain. Germline CDR1 and CDR2: LNHDA and SQIVND (reference sequence). There are 13 residues in the CDR3. CDR3 nucleotide sequence: TGTTTCAGTAGTACCCAGAACACCGGGGAGCTGTTTTTT. Translated, it gives CFSSTQNTGELFF.

This clonotype was recorded at least ten times. V is TRBV7-3 and J is TRBJ1-1; D is uncertain. V was clipped by 1 base and J by 1 base, with 4 bases between them. CDR3 length: 13 residues. Per the germline V gene, CDR1 is SGHTA and CDR2 is FQGTGA. CDR3 DNA sequence: TGTGCCAGCAGCTTAATGACGAACACTGAAGCTTTCTTT. This sequence encodes CASSLMTNTEAFF.

This clonotype was seen at least ten times. This chain connects TRBV20-1 to TRBJ2-1; D possibly corresponds to TRBD1 (6 bases). Germline V gene lookup returns CDR1 DFQATT and CDR2 SNEGSKA (reference sequence). V gave up 2 bases and J gave up 7 bases, with 15 bases separating them. This CDR3 region has 14 residues. In nucleotides, the CDR3 is TGCAGTGCTAGATTAAGCAGGGGCAGGAATGAGCAGTTCTTC. Encoded protein: CSARLSRGRNEQFF.

This clonotype showed up many times. V is TRBV27 and J is TRBJ2-3; D may be TRBD2 (5 bases). This CDR3 has 14 residues. Trimming cost V 5 bases and J 1 base, with 10 bases left between them. Per the germline V gene, CDR1 is MNHEY and CDR2 is SMNVEV (reference sequence). CDR3 nucleotides: TGTGCCAGCAGTCTTAGCGTCGGCACAGATACGCAGTATTTT. It translates to CASSLSVGTDTQYF.

This clonotype was found many times. V gene TRBV20-1 combines with J gene TRBJ2-7, with 10 positions matching TRBD1. CDR1 and CDR2 from the germline V gene are DFQATT and SNEGSKA (reference sequence). Trimming removed 7 bases from V and 4 bases from J; junction bases left unmatched: 10. This CDR3 comprises 14 residues. CDR3 in DNA: TGCAGTGTTTCGGCGGGACAGGGGTCTTACGAGCAGTACTTC. Protein sequence: CSVSAGQGSYEQYF.

This clonotype was picked up many times. This chain uses TRBV6-5 with TRBJ2-3; 8 bases align to TRBD1. The J segment lost 9 bases and the V segment lost 2 bases, leaving 1 base of the junction unmatched. The V gene's germline CDR1 is MNHEY and CDR2 SVGAGI. The CDR3 has 12 amino acids. CDR3 bases: TGTGCCAGCAGTTACGGGACAGGAACGCAGTATTTT. It is translated as CASSYGTGTQYF.

This clonotype was found many times. The J gene is TRBJ1-6, the V gene TRBV3-1, with 7 bases that match TRBD1. The V and J ends lost 4 bases and 7 bases, in that order; junction bases with no gene match: 4. This CDR3 region has 14 residues. CDR1 and CDR2 from the germline V gene are LGHDT and YNNKEL (reference sequence). Written as DNA, the CDR3 is TGTGCCAGCAGCCCCGGGACAGAAAATTCACCCCTCCACTTT. Its translation: CASSPGTENSPLHF.

This clonotype was recorded at least ten times. V gene TRBV4-1 combines with J gene TRBJ2-5; maybe TRBD1 (5 bases). The CDR3 has 18 residues. The V gene's germline CDR1 is MGHRA and CDR2 YSYEKL. The V and J ends lost 1 base and 1 base respectively, with 19 bases between them. CDR3 amino acids: CASSQVGKGAAGQETQYF. The CDR3, as DNA: TGCGCCAGCAGCCAAGTTGGGAAAGGGGCGGCCGGCCAAGAGACCCAGTACTTC.

This clonotype has ten or more counts. The chain couples TRBV5-1 to TRBJ2-5; a possible D gene is TRBD1 (6 bases). This CDR3 is 15 amino acids long. Germline values: CDR1 SGHRS, CDR2 YFSETQ. Trimming cost V 0 bases and J 0 bases, with 9 bases left between them. The CDR3 spells CASSLAGQNQETQYF. CDR3 DNA sequence: TGCGCCAGCAGCTTGGCCGGACAGAACCAAGAGACCCAGTACTTC.

This clonotype came up many times. The chain carries TRBV19 and TRBJ1-5; D gene unclear. The V and J ends lost 3 bases and 7 bases respectively, with 7 bases between them. Germline loops: CDR1 LNHDA, CDR2 SQIVND (reference sequence). The CDR3 spans 12 residues. CDR3 coding DNA: TGTGCCAGTAGTATTTGGCGGCAGCCCCAGCATTTT. As protein: CASSIWRQPQHF.

In this sample, this clonotype turned up many times. V is TRBV18 and J is TRBJ2-3; 8 positions match TRBD1. There are 16 residues in the CDR3. Germline V gene lookup returns CDR1 KGHSH and CDR2 LQKENI. The V and J ends lost 3 bases and 4 bases, in that order; junction bases with no gene match: 9. The CDR3 DNA reads as TGTGCCAGCTCACCCCGGACAGGGAGGTTGTCAGATACGCAGTATTTT. It translates to CASSPRTGRLSDTQYF.

This clonotype was seen repeatedly, ten times or more. The rearrangement joins TRBV19 to TRBJ2-6; D call uncertain. The V and J ends lost 10 bases and 1 base respectively, with 17 bases between them. This CDR3 is 16 amino acids long. Germline CDR1 LNHDA, CDR2 SQIVND (reference sequence). The CDR3 nucleotides read TGTGCCACGGAAGGGAATAGAATTTCTGGGGCCAACGTCCTGACTTTC. This sequence encodes CATEGNRISGANVLTF. The full variable domain, its missing parts supplied by reference TRBV19 and TRBJ2-6, is DGGITQSPKYLFRKEGQNVTLSCEQNLNHDAMYWYRQDPGQGLRLIYYSQIVNDFQKGDIAEGYSVSREKKESFPLTVTSAQKNPTAFYLCATEGNRISGANVLTFGAGSRLTVL.

This clonotype was recorded at least ten times. At one end, the junction sequence differs from germline, possibly due to a read error. The chain employs TRBV7-7 and TRBJ2-2, with TRBD1 identical over 10 bases. The length of the CDR3 is 15 residues. Germline V gives CDR1 SSHAT, CDR2 FNYEAQ (reference sequence). The CDR3 spells CASSPGQGVGGELFF. CDR3 DNA sequence: TGTGCTAGCAGCCCAGGACAGGGGGTTGGCGGGGAGCTGTTTTTT.

This clonotype has at least ten counts. The gene calls are TRBV5-1 and TRBJ2-5; 7 positions match TRBD1. This CDR3 comprises 15 residues. After removal of 4 bases from V and 2 bases from J, the junction contained 8 bases not matched to a gene. Germline V gene data show CDR1 as SGHRS and CDR2 as YFSETQ. CDR3 DNA sequence: TGCGCCAGCAGCCCCGGGGACAGTTATCAAGAGACCCAGTACTTC. Translation gives CASSPGDSYQETQYF.

This rearrangement joins TRBV15 to TRBJ2-1; unclear D gene. V was clipped by 7 bases and J by 7 bases, with 20 bases between them. This CDR3 has 15 residues. Germline values: CDR1 LNHNV, CDR2 YYDKDF (reference sequence). Written as DNA, the CDR3 is TGTGCCACCATCTCCGACCCGATCAGCTTAAATGAGCAGTTCTTC. It encodes CATISDPISLNEQFF.